The clone carrying this TCR beta chain has ten or more counts. This entry belongs to a study of T cells in Graves' hyperthyroidism and ophthalmopathy. The investigators amplified TCR beta CDR3 regions from RNA transcripts. The TCR CDR3 first-round RT-PCR relied on the HTBI primer set. Using its own MiXCR run on the multiplex PCR reads, TCRdb lists one record per CDR3 protein. The sample lists a few hundred thousand distinct CDR3 sequences, 11% to 15% occurring once. The hyperthyroidism patients had all been newly diagnosed, and their disease duration was under 2 months. Their ages ranged from 18 to 65 years. A patient was excluded if there was uncontrolled infection, other autoimmune disease, pregnancy or lactation. Clinical symptoms, serum thyroxine, TRAb, thyroid ultrasound and orbital computed tomography established diagnosis. Germline lookup yields CDR1 MNHEY and CDR2 SMNVEV (reference sequence). This CDR3 is built from 16 residues. The germline V and J ends were trimmed by 10 bases and 0 bases, with 21 bases remaining between them.

This chain connects TRBV27 to TRBJ1-2; D is unclear. This receptor was identified in a woman in her thirties with Graves' hyperthyroidism that later progressed to Graves' ophthalmopathy. Sequenced sample: blood. CDR3 in amino acids: CATSTGGPPANYGYTF. CDR3 DNA: TGTGCCACCTCGACGGGTGGACCCCCGGCTAACTATGGCTACACCTTC.